The clone carrying this T cell receptor beta chain was seen a single time. Its antigen is still unknown. The CDR3 has 14 amino acids. After removal of 2 bases from V and 4 bases from J, the junction contained 4 bases not matched to a gene. A single record per CDR3 protein comes from TCRdb applying MiXCR to the RT-PCR reads. This sample has about 7,200 distinct CDR3 sequences, with 85% to 90% found just once. This specimen belongs to a study of yellow fever vaccine responses in identical twins. Study-level findings and limits: It has been reported that, in twins, the vaccine T cell response seemed partly convergent and partly personalized.

The clonotype originates from a woman aged 18-30 years who received the yellow fever vaccine. The V call is TRBV12-3 or TRBV12-4, the J call TRBJ2-5; 7 bases match TRBD1. The specimen was T cells from blood (PBMCs), unsorted or a sorted subset (not recorded which), collected before or after yellow fever vaccination (not recorded which). The CDR3 is CASSLHRGRETQYF. In nucleotides, the CDR3 is TGTGCCAGCAGTTTACACAGGGGACGAGAGACCCAGTACTTC.